Presented here are 29 T cell receptor beta chains from one specimen sequenced in a study of radiotherapy plus CTLA-4 blockade in lung cancer. This table comes from immunoSEQ multiplex PCR, and its TCRdb copy is limited to in-frame clones, with some not included. The sample carries 50,000 to 75,000 clones, around three quarters recorded once. Sequencing was performed on peripheral blood, taken from a patient treated with radiotherapy plus ipilimumab. Receptors were obtained from a human donor with non-small cell lung cancer who had a complete response to radiotherapy plus ipilimumab.

The table lists this clone with a count of one. The chain links TRBV11-3 to TRBJ2-3; D gene ambiguous. Trimming shortened V by 5 bases and J by 4 bases, and 7 bases separated the two germline ends. CDR1 is SGHNT and CDR2 is YENEEA in the germline V gene. The CDR3 runs 12 residues. The CDR3 nucleotides are TGTGCCAGCAGCCTCGTTGCAGATACGCAGTATTTT. Encoded protein: CASSLVADTQYF.

This clone was observed a few times. The V and J genes are TRBV11-2 and TRBJ2-2, with 8 bases lining up with TRBD2. The CDR3 is made up of 15 amino acids. V was clipped by 8 bases and J by 5 bases; unmatched bases: 10. CDR1 and CDR2 (germline): SGHAT, FQNNGV. CDR3 DNA sequence: TGTGCCAGCCGGGGGGGTTTTGGAAGAACCGGGGAGCTGTTTTTT. This codes for CASRGGFGRTGELFF.

The chain couples TRBV10-2 to TRBJ2-1; no clear D gene. The length of the CDR3 is 13 residues. Trimming cost V 6 bases and J 0 bases, with 6 bases left between them. Germline V gene sequence: CDR1 WSHSY, CDR2 SAAADI. The CDR3: CASSQSSYNEQFF. CDR3 sequence (DNA): TGCGCCAGCAGCCAAAGCTCCTACAATGAGCAGTTCTTC.

This clone came up a few times. This sequence joins TRBV14 and TRBJ2-6; D remains unclear. The germline CDR1 and CDR2 sequences are SGHDN and FVKESK. V shed 5 bases and J shed 0 bases, with 5 bases lying between them. CDR3 length: 14 amino acids. CDR3 nucleotides: TGTGCCAGCAGCGTAAGCTCTGGGGCCAACGTCCTGACTTTC. This codes for CASSVSSGANVLTF.

This clone was counted once. The chain recombines TRBV14 with TRBJ2-1; D not certain. Per germline, CDR1 SGHDN and CDR2 FVKESK. V dropped 2 bases and J dropped 14 bases, with 19 bases sitting between them. The CDR3 contains 14 residues. The CDR3 DNA follows: TGTGCCAGCAGCCAATCGGATTGGGCGTTGGATAAGTTCTTC. Amino acid sequence: CASSQSDWALDKFF.

The chain recombines TRBV6-9 with TRBJ1-2; D remains ambiguous. Trimming took off 6 bases at V and 2 bases at J, with 10 bases between the two ends. CDR1 is MNHGY, CDR2 SVAAGI, per germline. The CDR3 consists of 13 residues. The CDR3 spells CASSPRGNYGYTF. DNA for the CDR3: TGTGCCAGCAGCCCCAGAGGAAACTATGGCTACACCTTC.

This clone was seen only a few times. This chain links TRBV11-2 with TRBJ1-3; D is unclear. There are 17 residues in the CDR3. Germline V lookup: CDR1 SGHAT, CDR2 FQNNGV. V was clipped by 2 bases and J by 0 bases, with 14 bases between them. CDR3 DNA: TGTGCCAGCAGCTTAAATAAAGGACTTATCTCTGGAAACACCATATATTTT. Protein: CASSLNKGLISGNTIYF.

The chain employs TRBV6-5 and TRBJ2-7, with TRBD2 matching over 8 bases. This CDR3 has 13 amino acids. V gave up 11 bases and J gave up 6 bases; unmatched junction bases: 12. Per the germline V gene, CDR1 is MNHEY and CDR2 is SVGAGI. The chain's CDR3 is CASGEERGTEQYF. CDR3 DNA sequence: TGTGCCTCGGGCGAGGAGCGGGGGACCGAGCAGTACTTC.

The rearrangement joins TRBV15 to TRBJ2-5; D not resolved. Per the germline V gene, CDR1 is LNHNV and CDR2 is YYDKDF (reference sequence). Trimming left V 1 base short and J 2 bases short, with 8 bases between. The length of the CDR3 is 14 residues. CDR3 sequence reads: CATSRVSQQETQYF. The CDR3 DNA sequence: TGTGCCACCAGCAGAGTGTCACAGCAAGAGACCCAGTACTTC.

This chain connects TRBV2 to TRBJ2-7; TRBD2 is a possible D gene (5 bases). Germline CDR1 is SNHLY and CDR2 is FYNNEI. This CDR3 comprises 14 residues. V lost 6 bases and J lost 4, with 16 bases in between. Here the CDR3 DNA reads TGTGCCAGCAGAAGGACGTCCTCGGGGTACGAGCAGTACTTC. This sequence encodes CASRRTSSGYEQYF.

The chain combines TRBV21-1 with TRBJ1-2. TRBV21-1 has pseudogene status. The CDR3 length is 13 residues. The CDR3 loop reads CASSITGGVGYTF. CDR3 coding DNA: TGTGCCAGCAGCATAACCGGAGGGGTCGGCTACACCTTC.

This chain connects TRBV27 to TRBJ2-5, with TRBD1 matching over 10 bases. In germline, CDR1 is MNHEY, CDR2 SMNVEV (reference sequence). V was clipped by 4 bases and J by 1 base; unmatched bases: 6. The CDR3 contains 16 residues. CDR3 amino acids: CASSSGQGVPQETQYF. The CDR3 DNA reads TGTGCCAGCAGTTCCGGACAGGGGGTGCCCCAAGAGACCCAGTACTTC.

The chain joins TRBV15 to TRBJ2-1; D uncertain. This CDR3 has 14 amino acids. CDR1 and CDR2 from the germline V gene are LNHNV and YYDKDF (reference sequence). The V end was cut by 5 bases, the J end by 4 bases, with 12 bases between. CDR3 loop: CATSVVRRYNEQFF. The CDR3 nucleotides read TGTGCCACCAGCGTTGTGCGCAGGTACAATGAGCAGTTCTTC.

This clone was observed a few times. The V call is TRBV7-9, the J call TRBJ2-3; TRBD2 agrees at 12 bases. The CDR3 covers 18 residues. Germline V gene sequence: CDR1 SEHNR, CDR2 FQNEAQ (reference sequence). The trim removed 4 bases at V and 0 bases at J, leaving 8 bases unmatched. The CDR3 DNA reads TGTGCCAGCAGCTCCTGGAGGACTAGCGGGATTAGCACAGATACGCAGTATTTT. Translation gives CASSSWRTSGISTDTQYF.

The V and J genes are TRBV5-1 and TRBJ1-1; tentative D call: TRBD1 (5 bases). Trimming left V 4 bases short and J 0 bases short, with 16 bases between. This CDR3 is built from 16 residues. Germline values: CDR1 SGHRS, CDR2 YFSETQ. The CDR3 DNA is TGCGCCAGCAGCCCCGGGGGAACAGCTTTGAACACTGAAGCTTTCTTT. It yields the protein CASSPGGTALNTEAFF.

The rearrangement joins TRBV5-4 to TRBJ1-4; D is possibly TRBD1 (5 bases). The V gene's germline CDR1 is SGHNT and CDR2 YYREEE (reference sequence). V was shortened by 2 bases and J by 4 bases, with 12 bases between the two germline ends. The CDR3 extends over 15 amino acids. The CDR3 DNA sequence: TGTGCCAGCAGCTTCTCTACAGGAGTTAATGAAAAACTGTTTTTT. It is translated as CASSFSTGVNEKLFF. Together with reference TRBV5-4 and TRBJ1-4, the CDR3 gives the full variable domain: ETGVTQSPTHLIKTRGQQVTLRCSSQSGHNTVSWYQQALGQGPQFIFQYYREEENGRGNFPPRFSGLQFPNYSSELNVNALELDDSALYLCASSFSTGVNEKLFFGSGTQLSVL.

The chain links TRBV4-3 to TRBJ2-1, with no clear D. Germline lookup yields CDR1 LGHNA and CDR2 YSLEER. There are 15 residues in the CDR3. Trimming cost V 4 bases and J 0 bases, with 10 bases left between them. The CDR3 region has the DNA TGCGCCAGCAGCCCCGATTTAAGCTCCTACAATGAGCAGTTCTTC. Translation gives CASSPDLSSYNEQFF.

This rearrangement joins TRBV7-2 to TRBJ1-6, with D perhaps matching TRBD1 (6 bases). The germline V gene has CDR1 SGHTA and CDR2 FQGNSA. Trimming removed 4 bases at V and 6 bases at J, with 13 bases between. The CDR3 is 15 residues long. The chain's CDR3 is CASSSYQGSNSPLHF. CDR3 sequence (DNA): TGTGCCAGCAGCTCTTACCAGGGGAGTAATTCACCCCTCCACTTT.

The chain employs TRBV2 and TRBJ1-6; D not certain. This CDR3 spans 14 amino acids. Germline assignment: CDR1 SNHLY and CDR2 FYNNEI. Trimming left V 0 bases short and J 6 bases short, with 6 bases between. CDR3 coding DNA: TGTGCCAGCAGTGAAGCGCTTGGTAATTCACCCCTCCACTTT. Translating gives CASSEALGNSPLHF.

This clone was found once. The chain has TRBV6-5 and TRBJ2-4, with a tentative D call TRBD1 (5 bases). Germline V gene lookup returns CDR1 MNHEY and CDR2 SVGAGI. V shed 4 bases and J shed 11 bases, with 18 bases lying between them. The CDR3 length is 14 residues. Written as DNA, the CDR3 is TGTGCCAGCAGTTCCTCCCCGGACAACCCCGTTCAGTACTTC. Translated: CASSSSPDNPVQYF.

The rearrangement links TRBV10-3 to TRBJ1-1; possible D gene TRBD1, 5 bases. The V and J ends lost 4 bases and 1 base respectively, with 13 bases between them. Germline CDR1 ENHRY, CDR2 SYGVKD. There are 15 residues in the CDR3. DNA for the CDR3: TGTGCCATCAGTGGGAATAGGGGCGCGAACACTGAAGCTTTCTTT. Amino acids: CAISGNRGANTEAFF.

The chain is built from TRBV5-1 and TRBJ2-1; 8 nucleotides align to TRBD1. Germline values: CDR1 SGHRS, CDR2 YFSETQ. This CDR3 contains 16 residues. The trim removed 4 bases at V and 3 bases at J, leaving 9 bases unmatched. CDR3 sequence reads: CASSLLWGTGYNEQFF. CDR3 coding DNA: TGCGCCAGCAGCCTCCTTTGGGGGACAGGCTACAATGAGCAGTTCTTC.

V and J are TRBV11-3 and TRBJ2-1, with 8 bases fitting TRBD2. There are 17 residues in the CDR3. Germline V gene sequence: CDR1 SGHNT, CDR2 YENEEA. V was clipped by 7 bases and J by 0 bases; unmatched bases: 11. CDR3 nucleotide sequence: TGTGCCAGCACTTCCGGGAGCGGGAGAGGCTCCTACAATGAGCAGTTCTTC. It is translated as CASTSGSGRGSYNEQFF.

V gene TRBV29-1 combines with J gene TRBJ2-3; TRBD2 matches at 7 bases. After removal of 6 bases from V and 1 base from J, the junction contained 16 bases not matched to a gene. CDR3 length equals 17 residues. CDR1 and CDR2 from the germline V gene are SQVTM and ANQGSEA. Here the CDR3 reads CSVLIWGEGRGTDTQYF. CDR3 nucleotide sequence: TGCAGCGTCCTCATTTGGGGGGAGGGGAGAGGCACAGATACGCAGTATTTT.

In this sample, this clone turned up a few times. DNA of the CDR3: TGTGCCATCAAAGGGGACAGTGACACCGGGGAGCTGTTTTTT. Amino acid sequence: CAIKGDSDTGELFF. The chain is built from TRBV10-3 and TRBJ2-2; TRBD1 agrees at 7 bases. This CDR3 spans 14 amino acids. Per the germline V gene, CDR1 is ENHRY and CDR2 is SYGVKD. Trimming cost V 7 bases and J 3 bases; bases outside gene matches: 5.

This clone was counted a single time. The chain links TRBV5-1 to TRBJ1-4; the D gene is possibly TRBD1 (5 bases). V was trimmed by 1 base and J by 3 bases, leaving 10 bases between them. CDR1 and CDR2 (germline): SGHRS, YFSETQ. This CDR3 comprises 15 residues. The CDR3 protein is CASSLRRGSNEKLFF. CDR3 DNA: TGCGCCAGCAGCTTGCGGCGGGGGTCTAATGAAAAACTGTTTTTT.

This chain joins TRBV13 and TRBJ1-3; no firm D call. Germline CDR1 reads PRHDT; CDR2 reads FYEKMQ (reference sequence). This CDR3 comprises 15 residues. V dropped 5 bases and J dropped 8 bases, with 19 bases sitting between them. CDR3 nucleotide sequence: TGTGCCAGCAGCCAAGGCTCAGACCCGGGGTACACCATATATTTT. This encodes CASSQGSDPGYTIYF.

This clone was counted a single time. The chain joins TRBV7-2 to TRBJ2-1; the D gene is possibly TRBD2 (5 bases). Germline lookup yields CDR1 SGHTA and CDR2 FQGNSA. The V end lost 5 bases, the J end lost 4 bases, and 12 bases lay between the germline ends. The CDR3 consists of 14 residues. For the CDR3, the DNA is TGTGCCAGCAGCCCTCTACGGGGTTACAATGAGCAGTTCTTC. Amino acids: CASSPLRGYNEQFF.

This clone was picked up a small number of times. The chain uses TRBV27 and TRBJ2-2, with 7 bases that match TRBD1. Germline lookup yields CDR1 MNHEY and CDR2 SMNVEV (reference sequence). V was pared by 7 bases and J by 5 bases, with 13 bases of the junction left unmatched. CDR3 length equals 16 residues. CDR3 residues: CASTSGQGGVTGELFF. CDR3 nucleotides: TGTGCCAGCACCTCCGGCCAAGGGGGCGTTACCGGGGAGCTGTTTTTT.